This entry lists 18 T cell receptor beta chains sequenced from one sample in a study of blood T cell repertoires in COVID-19. Profiling relied on immunoSEQ multiplex PCR, and the TCRdb table lists in-frame clones only, not all of them. The data contain 250,000 to 400,000 clones, about nine tenths of them singletons. Source material: peripheral blood. The receptors shown here come from a woman under 40 with COVID-19, enrolled during active disease.

The chain carries TRBV2 and TRBJ2-7, with 10 bases lining up with TRBD1. V lost 7 bases to trimming and J lost 4 bases; unmatched junction nucleotides: 10. The germline CDR1 and CDR2 sequences are SNHLY and FYNNEI. This CDR3 contains 15 residues. The CDR3 spells CASTRSGTGVYEQYV. The CDR3 region has the DNA TGTGCCAGCACCCGATCCGGGACAGGGGTTTACGAGCAGTACGTC.

The chain carries TRBV24-1 and TRBJ2-3; unclear D gene. V was trimmed by 9 bases and J by 6 bases, leaving 9 bases between them. The CDR3 is 11 amino acids. Germline V gene data show CDR1 as KGHDR and CDR2 as SFDVKD. CDR3 protein: CATQKEDTQYF. CDR3 coding DNA: TGTGCCACCCAGAAGGAGGATACGCAGTATTTT.

V and J are TRBV5-8 and TRBJ2-7; TRBD2 matches 7 bases. V trimming: 5 bases; J trimming: 6 bases; junction bases outside the gene matches: 11. Germline values: CDR1 SGHTS, CDR2 YDEGEE. This CDR3 contains 14 residues. The DNA of the CDR3 is TGTGCCAGCAGATGGAGCGGGGTAGGGTGCGAGCAGTACTTC. Translating it yields CASRWSGVGCEQYF. The full variable domain, its missing parts supplied by reference TRBV5-8 and TRBJ2-7, is EAGVTQSPTHLIKTRGQQATLRCSPISGHTSVYWYQQALGLGLQFLLWYDEGEERNRGNFPPRFSGRQFPNYSSELNVNALELEDSALYLCASRWSGVGCEQYFGPGTRLTVT.

This chain links TRBV6-5 with TRBJ2-5; 8 nucleotides line up with TRBD1. The CDR3 spans 15 residues. Germline CDR1 is MNHEY and CDR2 is SVGAGI. V lost 8 bases, J lost 2 bases, and 10 bases stayed unmatched. CDR3 amino acids: CASGSGTGLQETQYF. Here the CDR3 DNA reads TGTGCCAGCGGATCCGGGACAGGACTTCAAGAGACCCAGTACTTC.

The genes are TRBV5-8 and TRBJ1-1, with D possibly TRBD1 on 6 matching bases. The CDR3 is made up of 13 amino acids. Trimming cost V 7 bases and J 3 bases, with 13 bases left between them. In germline, CDR1 is SGHTS, CDR2 YDEGEE. Here the CDR3 reads CASGRGLHTEAFF. Written as DNA, the CDR3 is TGTGCCAGCGGCAGGGGTTTGCACACTGAAGCTTTCTTT.

The chain recombines TRBV9 with TRBJ2-1, with 7 bases identical to TRBD1. The CDR3 has 17 amino acids. V trimming: 4 bases; J trimming: 8 bases; junction bases outside the gene matches: 18. CDR1 is SGDLS, CDR2 YYNGEE, per germline. The CDR3 DNA sequence: TGTGCCAGCAGCCAAACCTGGACAGGTGTAATTGGCGATGAGCAGTTCTTC. Residues: CASSQTWTGVIGDEQFF.

V usage is TRBV11-3 and J usage is TRBJ1-2, with D perhaps TRBD1 (5 bases). The ends were cut back, 3 bases at V and 2 bases at J, with 7 bases in the middle. Germline CDR1 reads SGHNT; CDR2 reads YENEEA. This CDR3 contains 13 residues. The CDR3 DNA follows: TGTGCCAGCAGCTTCGACAGAAACTATGGCTACACCTTC. Translated: CASSFDRNYGYTF.

The gene calls are TRBV19 and TRBJ2-1; TRBD2 matches 12 bases. J gave up 1 base and V 5 bases, and 6 bases lay outside the gene matches. This CDR3 is 17 amino acids long. Germline V gives CDR1 LNHDA, CDR2 SQIVND (reference sequence). DNA of the CDR3: TGTGCCAGTAGTGCTTGGACTAGCGGGGAATCCTACAATGAGCAGTTCTTC. Protein: CASSAWTSGESYNEQFF.

This clone was observed once. This chain connects TRBV29-1 to TRBJ2-5; D not certain. In germline, CDR1 is SQVTM, CDR2 ANQGSEA. Trimming stripped 2 bases from V and 2 bases from J, with 3 bases between. The CDR3 loop spans 11 amino acids. The CDR3 sequence is CSVEQQETQYF. CDR3 DNA sequence: TGCAGCGTTGAACAGCAAGAGACCCAGTACTTC.

The chain employs TRBV4-1 and TRBJ1-3; D remains ambiguous. Trimming stripped 0 bases from V and 4 bases from J, with 16 bases between. In germline, CDR1 is MGHRA, CDR2 YSYEKL. The CDR3 is 17 amino acids. DNA for the CDR3: TGCGCCAGCAGCCAAGAATCTATCCAGGCCGACGGAAACACCATATATTTT. Its protein product is CASSQESIQADGNTIYF.

As for this clone: At the DNA level, this CDR3 is encoded by other sequences in the same sample as well. This rearrangement joins TRBV20-1 to TRBJ1-2, with D unclear. The germline V gene encodes CDR1 DFQATT and CDR2 SNEGSKA (reference sequence). The CDR3 extends over 12 amino acids. V was pared by 3 bases and J by 2 bases, with 7 bases between. As DNA, the CDR3 is TGCAGTGCTAGTTCGGGAAACTATGGCTACACCTTC. Protein sequence: CSASSGNYGYTF.

The chain employs TRBV24-1 and TRBJ2-1; 7 bases are shared with TRBD1. This CDR3 is 17 amino acids long. Germline V gene data show CDR1 as KGHDR and CDR2 as SFDVKD. With 3 bases clipped from V and 2 bases from J, the junction kept 9 bases outside the gene matches. The CDR3 is CATSDPSGRGTYNEQFF. CDR3 coding DNA: TGTGCCACCAGTGATCCGTCCGGCAGGGGGACCTACAATGAGCAGTTCTTC.

The J gene is TRBJ1-2, the V gene TRBV9; the D is unclear. The germline gives CDR1 SGDLS, CDR2 YYNGEE. This CDR3 is built from 13 residues. Trimming shortened V by 1 base and J by 4 bases, and 8 bases separated the two germline ends. CDR3 sequence: CASSVREAYGYTF. The CDR3 region has the DNA TGTGCCAGCAGCGTAAGAGAGGCCTATGGCTACACCTTC.

The gene calls are TRBV19 and TRBJ1-6; possibly TRBD1 for D (5 bases). The CDR3 is made up of 13 amino acids. Germline V gene lookup returns CDR1 LNHDA and CDR2 SQIVND (reference sequence). V was shortened by 5 bases and J by 10 bases, with 12 bases between the two germline ends. This CDR3 reads CASSPGGTSPLHF. DNA of the CDR3: TGTGCCAGTAGTCCGGGGGGGACCTCACCCCTCCACTTT.

The chain links TRBV19 to TRBJ1-5, with 10 bases identical to TRBD1. CDR1 LNHDA and CDR2 SQIVND come from the germline V gene (reference sequence). The CDR3 totals 18 residues. The ends lost 3 bases at V and 6 bases at J; junction bases unmatched: 14. In DNA, the CDR3 is TGTGCCAGTAGTATCAAGGGGACAGGGGTAAATAGGGGTCAGCCCCAGCATTTT. Protein: CASSIKGTGVNRGQPQHF. Filled out from reference TRBV19 and TRBJ1-5, the complete variable domain reads DGGITQSPKYLFRKEGQNVTLSCEQNLNHDAMYWYRQDPGQGLRLIYYSQIVNDFQKGDIAEGYSVSREKKESFPLTVTSAQKNPTAFYLCASSIKGTGVNRGQPQHFGDGTRLSIL.

This chain links TRBV4-1 with TRBJ1-2, with D possibly matching TRBD1 (6 bases). CDR3 length: 16 residues. Germline loops: CDR1 MGHRA, CDR2 YSYEKL. V was cut by 1 base and J by 5 bases, with 17 bases left in between. This CDR3 reads CASSQGVGRGLYGYTF. The CDR3 DNA reads as TGCGCCAGCAGCCAAGGGGTGGGCAGGGGTTTATATGGCTACACCTTC.

J is TRBJ1-1 and V is TRBV5-1, with TRBD1 as a possible D gene (6 bases). This CDR3 region has 14 residues. The germline gives CDR1 SGHRS, CDR2 YFSETQ. Trimming pared 3 bases from V and 3 bases from J, leaving 12 bases between. The CDR3 DNA reads as TGCGCCAGCAGCTCGGAACCAGGGGACACTGAAGCTTTCTTT. Translation gives CASSSEPGDTEAFF.

Concerning this clone: Its ends do not fully match the called genes, so a read error is possible. The chain has TRBV7-2 and TRBJ2-7, with a possible D match to TRBD2 (6 bases). The germline V gene has CDR1 SGHTA and CDR2 FQGNSA. The CDR3 is 16 residues long. Here the CDR3 reads CASSLAEGRFSSEQYF. The DNA of the CDR3 is TGTGCCAGCAGCTTAGCGGAGGGACGGTTTTCCTCCGAGCAGTACTTC.